This T cell receptor beta chain emerged from a study of T cells in Graves' hyperthyroidism and ophthalmopathy. On the study more broadly: Peripheral blood specimens were obtained at initial diagnosis, prior to any treatment. Study-wide results and limits: Median prediction lead before ophthalmopathy onset was about 6.5 months with the model.

This clonotype appeared a few times. Its specificity is unknown. One base away lies a much larger clone, so this may be a sequencing read error. Clinicians diagnosed patients from clinical symptoms, serum thyroxine and TRAb, thyroid ultrasound and orbital computed tomography. It was RNA transcripts that yielded the amplified TCR beta CDR3 regions. First-round RT-PCR with HTBI primers amplified the TCR CDR3 region. TCRdb redid the calling of the multiplex PCR reads with MiXCR, one entry per CDR3 protein. The data hold hundreds of thousands of distinct CDR3 sequences, with about 14% observed a single time. Deletions cut 3 bases from V and 5 bases from J, with 4 bases between. The CDR3 sequence is 11 residues long.

The chain combines TRBV12-3 or TRBV12-4 with TRBJ1-1; D gene unclear. This receptor was obtained from a woman between 45 and 60 years old with Graves' ophthalmopathy. Sequencing used blood. The CDR3 DNA is TGTGCCAGCAGTTTTAGGACTGAAGCTTTCTTT. The encoded protein is CASSFRTEAFF.